Below are 32 T cell receptor beta chains sequenced from a single sample in a study of shared clonotypes between healthy human individuals. Assay: immunoSEQ multiplex PCR; the TCRdb copy retains only in-frame clones and omits some. The sample has about 2 million clones; about 94% are singletons. Naive-designated CD8 cells lacked CD45RO, were positively enriched for CCR7, and omitted terminally differentiated effector memory CD45RA+ cells. Sequenced material: naive CD8+ T cells sorted from blood. Source of these receptors: a man between 18 and 29 years old in good health.

Only one count was recorded for this clone. Other DNA sequences in this specimen translate into the identical CDR3. The chain joins TRBV27 to TRBJ2-1; D uncertain. The V gene lost 3 bases and the J gene lost 6 bases, with 6 bases spanning the gap. The CDR3 length is 12 residues. CDR1 and CDR2 (germline): MNHEY, SMNVEV (reference sequence). The CDR3 protein is CASSFWGNEQFF. The DNA of the CDR3 is TGTGCCAGCAGTTTCTGGGGCAATGAGCAGTTCTTC.

The chain combines TRBV28 with TRBJ2-7, with D possibly TRBD2 on 6 matching bases. CDR1 is MDHEN, CDR2 SYDVKM, per germline. This CDR3 is 16 amino acids long. V was trimmed by 3 bases and J by 5 bases, leaving 20 bases between them. The CDR3 reads CASSFTLGEARDEQYF. CDR3 DNA: TGTGCCAGCAGTTTCACCCTGGGGGAGGCACGGGACGAGCAGTACTTC.

The V and J genes are TRBV27 and TRBJ2-2; D tentatively fits TRBD1 or TRBD2 (5 bases each). The V and J ends lost 4 bases and 6 bases respectively, with 18 bases between them. The germline V gene has CDR1 MNHEY and CDR2 SMNVEV (reference sequence). The CDR3 is made up of 16 amino acids. The CDR3 nucleotides read TGTGCCAGCAGTTCCGTGGGGGTGCAGAGTCCCGGGGAGCTGTTTTTT. The encoded protein is CASSSVGVQSPGELFF.

This clone was recorded once. This sample also contains other DNA sequences that code for the same CDR3. V and J are TRBV7-2 and TRBJ1-3; no clear D. The CDR3 totals 15 residues. CDR1 and CDR2 (germline): SGHTA, FQGNSA. V lost 1 base and J 0 bases, leaving 7 bases between the germline ends. The CDR3 reads CASSLDGSSGNTIYF. CDR3 nucleotides: TGTGCCAGCAGCTTAGACGGAAGCTCTGGAAACACCATATATTTT.

The V call is TRBV6-1, the J call TRBJ2-7; the match to TRBD2 covers 8 bases. Germline CDR1 MNHNS, CDR2 SASEGT. CDR3 size: 13 residues. V lost 7 bases, J lost 2 bases, and 4 bases stayed unmatched. The CDR3 is CASNARGAYEQYF. CDR3 bases: TGTGCCAGCAATGCGCGGGGGGCCTACGAGCAGTACTTC.

CDR3 nucleotides: TGTGCCAGCAGTTTTTGGCATTCTCCCTACGAGCAGTACTTC. Translation gives CASSFWHSPYEQYF. The rearrangement links TRBV27 to TRBJ2-7, with D unclear. Germline V gene sequence: CDR1 MNHEY, CDR2 SMNVEV (reference sequence). There are 14 residues in the CDR3. V dropped 3 bases and J dropped 2 bases, with 11 bases sitting between them.

This chain joins TRBV5-4 and TRBJ2-7, with D perhaps matching TRBD1 (5 bases). From germline, CDR1 is SGHNT and CDR2 YYREEE (reference sequence). The CDR3 loop spans 17 amino acids. V dropped 4 bases and J dropped 3 bases, with 23 bases sitting between them. CDR3 in DNA: TGTGCCAGCAGCCCTCTGGGTGAAGGGGCCCATAACTACGAGCAGTACTTC. Amino acids: CASSPLGEGAHNYEQYF.

The count of this clone is one. V is TRBV9 and J is TRBJ2-2; D not resolved. V lost 3 bases, J lost 1 base, and 4 bases lay in between. The CDR3 covers 13 residues. Germline-derived CDR1 and CDR2 are SGDLS and YYNGEE. The DNA of the CDR3 is TGTGCCAGCAGCGCCCGGAACACCGGGGAGCTGTTTTTT. It yields the protein CASSARNTGELFF.

The chain links TRBV6-1 to TRBJ2-5, with TRBD2 as a possible D gene (5 bases). V was pared by 1 base and J by 1 base, with 10 bases between. CDR1 and CDR2 (germline): MNHNS, SASEGT. This CDR3 spans 15 amino acids. CDR3 sequence (DNA): TGTGCCAGCAGTGAAGGTCGGGGAATCCAAGAGACCCAGTACTTC. Its protein product is CASSEGRGIQETQYF.

V is TRBV6-1 and J is TRBJ2-7; TRBD1 matches at 7 bases. There are 15 residues in the CDR3. V was pared by 1 base and J by 2 bases, with 5 bases of the junction left unmatched. The germline CDR1 and CDR2 sequences are MNHNS and SASEGT. This CDR3 is CASSEGWTGPYEQYF. In nucleotides, the CDR3 is TGTGCCAGCAGTGAAGGATGGACAGGTCCCTACGAGCAGTACTTC.

V is TRBV6-1 and J is TRBJ2-4; possibly TRBD2 for D (7 bases). CDR3 size: 15 residues. Germline CDR1 and CDR2: MNHNS and SASEGT. V was pared by 0 bases and J by 9 bases, with 15 bases between. The CDR3: CASSEALGGDGIQYF. The DNA for the CDR3 is TGTGCCAGCAGTGAAGCGCTAGGGGGGGACGGCATTCAGTACTTC.

The chain recombines TRBV29-1 with TRBJ2-1; no definite D call. Trimming took off 4 bases at V and 4 bases at J, with 8 bases between the two ends. This CDR3 contains 12 residues. CDR1 and CDR2 from the germline V gene are SQVTM and ANQGSEA. CDR3 bases: TGCAGCGTTGGTGGACCGTACAATGAGCAGTTCTTC. Its translation is CSVGGPYNEQFF.

The chain uses TRBV7-9 and TRBJ1-2, with D tentatively TRBD1 (5 bases). There are 14 residues in the CDR3. CDR1 and CDR2 from the germline V gene are SEHNR and FQNEAQ (reference sequence). Trimming stripped 7 bases from V and 1 base from J, with 13 bases between. The CDR3 coding sequence is TGTGCCAGCACCGGAGCAGGGTTTAACTATGGCTACACCTTC. It translates to CASTGAGFNYGYTF.

Here the CDR3 reads CASSIDRDRVYF. The CDR3, as DNA: TGTGCCAGTAGTATAGACCGGGACAGGGTTTACTTC. V is TRBV19 and J is TRBJ2-5; 9 nucleotides align to TRBD1. This CDR3 spans 12 amino acids. Trimming removed 0 bases from V and 14 bases from J; junction bases left unmatched: 4. Germline V lookup: CDR1 LNHDA, CDR2 SQIVND (reference sequence).

This clone was picked up a small number of times. The genes are TRBV13 and TRBJ1-1; D gene uncertain. This CDR3 is built from 11 residues. The V gene lost 5 bases and the J gene lost 11 bases, with 12 bases spanning the gap. The V gene's germline CDR1 is PRHDT and CDR2 FYEKMQ (reference sequence). CDR3 DNA sequence: TGTGCCAGCAGCCTAAGTATGGGGGCTTTCTTT. It codes for CASSLSMGAFF.

The chain carries TRBV5-8 and TRBJ1-2; D gene unclear. The V end lost 1 base, the J end lost 8 bases, and 3 bases lay between the germline ends. Germline-derived CDR1 and CDR2 are SGHTS and YDEGEE. The CDR3 covers 10 residues. The CDR3 reads CASSLKGYTF. The CDR3 bases are TGTGCCAGCAGCTTGAAAGGCTACACCTTC.

The chain couples TRBV6-1 to TRBJ2-7; 10 positions match TRBD2. The CDR3 totals 15 residues. The V gene's germline CDR1 is MNHNS and CDR2 SASEGT. V trimming: 2 bases; J trimming: 2 bases; junction bases outside the gene matches: 3. CDR3 loop: CASSEYTSGTYEQYF. As DNA, the CDR3 is TGTGCCAGCAGTGAATACACTAGCGGGACCTACGAGCAGTACTTC.

The chain combines TRBV28 with TRBJ2-7; the match to TRBD2 covers 13 bases. The germline CDR1 and CDR2 sequences are MDHEN and SYDVKM. The CDR3 covers 17 residues. V gave up 7 bases and J gave up 0 bases; unmatched junction bases: 9. CDR3 sequence reads: CASTVGLAGPTSYEQYF. The CDR3 nucleotides are TGTGCCAGCACCGTGGGACTAGCGGGGCCTACCTCCTACGAGCAGTACTTC.

As for this clone: The sample has other DNA sequences that encode this CDR3 too. The chain recombines TRBV19 with TRBJ2-1, with a tentative D call TRBD1 (6 bases). The CDR3 contains 13 residues. With 1 base removed from V and 8 bases from J, the gap between germline ends came to 9 bases. Germline values: CDR1 LNHDA, CDR2 SQIVND (reference sequence). The CDR3 spells CASSIVRGDEQFF. The CDR3 region has the DNA TGTGCCAGTAGTATAGTCAGGGGAGATGAGCAGTTCTTC.

As for this clone: The same CDR3 arises from other DNA sequences in this sample as well. V usage is TRBV25-1 and J usage is TRBJ2-1; the D is unclear. Germline assignment: CDR1 MGHDK and CDR2 SYGVNS. The CDR3 contains 13 residues. V lost 4 bases, J lost 0 bases, and 4 bases lay in between. CDR3 nucleotides: TGTGCCAGCAGTGGGAGCTCCTACAATGAGCAGTTCTTC. This gives the protein CASSGSSYNEQFF.

The chain uses TRBV9 and TRBJ2-3, with D unclear. The CDR3 spans 12 residues. Germline CDR1 SGDLS, CDR2 YYNGEE. Trimming pared 4 bases from V and 6 bases from J, leaving 9 bases between. Here the CDR3 reads CASSTFLDTQYF. Written as DNA, the CDR3 is TGTGCCAGCAGCACGTTCCTCGATACGCAGTATTTT. Using reference TRBV9 and TRBJ2-3 for the parts outside the CDR3, the full variable domain is DSGVTQTPKHLITATGQRVTLRCSPRSGDLSVYWYQQSLDQGLQFLIQYYNGEERAKGNILERFSAQQFPDLHSELNLSSLELGDSALYFCASSTFLDTQYFGPGTRLTVL.

V and J are TRBV14 and TRBJ2-5, with 7 bases lining up with TRBD2. This CDR3 contains 15 residues. Germline loops: CDR1 SGHDN, CDR2 FVKESK. Trimming at V came to 0 bases and at J to 2 bases, leaving 3 bases not matched to a gene. The CDR3 region is CASSQDAGVQETQYF. The DNA for the CDR3 is TGTGCCAGCAGCCAAGATGCGGGAGTTCAAGAGACCCAGTACTTC.

This chain joins TRBV19 and TRBJ2-7; D remains unclear. V lost 4 bases to trimming and J lost 1 base, with 8 bases between them. Germline V gene sequence: CDR1 LNHDA, CDR2 SQIVND (reference sequence). The CDR3 is made up of 13 amino acids. The CDR3 DNA sequence: TGTGCCAGTAGTAATTCAAAGTCCTACGAGCAGTACTTC. Protein product: CASSNSKSYEQYF. The full variable domain, its missing parts supplied by reference TRBV19 and TRBJ2-7, is DGGITQSPKYLFRKEGQNVTLSCEQNLNHDAMYWYRQDPGQGLRLIYYSQIVNDFQKGDIAEGYSVSREKKESFPLTVTSAQKNPTAFYLCASSNSKSYEQYFGPGTRLTVT.

The chain joins TRBV4-3 to TRBJ2-7, with 7 bases aligning to TRBD1. Germline loops: CDR1 LGHNA, CDR2 YSLEER. CDR3 length: 17 amino acids. After removal of 0 bases from V and 2 bases from J, the junction contained 10 bases not matched to a gene. Here the CDR3 reads CASSQEGPGTETYEQYF. The CDR3 nucleotides are TGCGCCAGCAGCCAAGAGGGCCCCGGGACAGAAACCTACGAGCAGTACTTC.

This clone occurred once. This chain links TRBV7-2 with TRBJ2-7; D unclear. This CDR3 comprises 13 residues. Germline CDR1 SGHTA, CDR2 FQGNSA. Between the trimmed V and J ends, which lost 2 bases and 1 base, there was a span of 6 bases. CDR3 loop: CASSLPGSYEQYF. The CDR3 region has the DNA TGTGCCAGCAGCTTACCAGGTTCCTACGAGCAGTACTTC.

The chain has TRBV14 and TRBJ1-1; D may be TRBD1 (5 bases). V gave up 0 bases and J gave up 5 bases, with 7 bases separating them. The germline V gene has CDR1 SGHDN and CDR2 FVKESK. The CDR3 consists of 13 residues. The CDR3 loop is CASSQDRGTEAFF. CDR3 nucleotide sequence: TGTGCCAGCAGCCAAGATAGGGGAACTGAAGCTTTCTTT.

The chain links TRBV2 to TRBJ2-1; D is perhaps TRBD1 or TRBD2 (5 bases each). V was trimmed by 8 bases and J by 6 bases, leaving 17 bases between them. The CDR3 sequence is 14 residues long. CDR1 and CDR2 from the germline V gene are SNHLY and FYNNEI. CDR3 DNA: TGTGCCAGCCTAGGGATTTATGGGACCAATGAGCAGTTCTTC. Encoded protein: CASLGIYGTNEQFF.

The chain is built from TRBV12-5 and TRBJ1-5; D is undetermined. Trimming took off 1 base at V and 7 bases at J, with 8 bases between the two ends. This CDR3 contains 13 residues. Looked up from germline, CDR1 is LGHNT and CDR2 is FRNRAP. DNA for the CDR3: TGTGCTAGTGGTTTGGGGTTAAGGCAGCCCCAGCATTTT. This translates into CASGLGLRQPQHF.

CDR3 amino acids: CASSPGQFYEQYF. The CDR3 DNA is TGTGCCAGCAGCCCGGGACAGTTCTACGAGCAGTACTTC. This sequence joins TRBV11-3 and TRBJ2-7, with 7 bases aligning to TRBD1. With 5 bases clipped from V and 3 bases from J, the junction kept 4 bases outside the gene matches. CDR1 and CDR2 from the germline V gene are SGHNT and YENEEA. This CDR3 has 13 amino acids.

About this clone: This same CDR3 is encoded by further DNA sequences in the sample. The J gene is TRBJ2-7, the V gene TRBV7-9; the match to TRBD1 covers 7 bases. V trimming: 4 bases; J trimming: 3 bases; junction bases outside the gene matches: 3. The germline V gene has CDR1 SEHNR and CDR2 FQNEAQ (reference sequence). The CDR3 spans 13 residues. Written as DNA, the CDR3 is TGTGCCAGCAGCTGGGACAGCAACTACGAGCAGTACTTC. Translated: CASSWDSNYEQYF. Full variable domain (outside the CDR3, taken from reference TRBV7-9 and TRBJ2-7): DTGVSQNPRHKITKRGQNVTFRCDPISEHNRLYWYRQTLGQGPEFLTYFQNEAQLEKSRLLSDRFSAERPKGSFSTLEIQRTEQGDSAMYLCASSWDSNYEQYFGPGTRLTVT.

This chain joins TRBV27 and TRBJ2-1; no reliable D call. The V gene lost 5 bases and the J gene lost 4 bases, with 15 bases spanning the gap. The CDR3 extends over 15 amino acids. Germline CDR1 reads MNHEY; CDR2 reads SMNVEV (reference sequence). The CDR3 DNA reads as TGTGCCAGCAGTCTCTTAACAGACCCATACAATGAGCAGTTCTTC. Its protein product is CASSLLTDPYNEQFF.

With regard to this clone: Germline and junction disagree at one end, which may indicate a read error. The J gene is TRBJ1-3, the V gene TRBV5-1; TRBD1 matches at 7 bases. Germline-derived CDR1 and CDR2 are SGHRS and YFSETQ. The CDR3 contains 15 residues. The CDR3 nucleotides read TGCGCCAGCAGCTTGGTAGGGGGCACCTTCGACCCACTGGATTTT. It is translated as CASSLVGGTFDPLDF.